Each of the 19 T cell receptor beta chains below was sequenced from the same sample in a study of T cell responses to AZD1222 COVID-19 vaccine. The assay was immunoSEQ multiplex PCR, and TCRdb's table has in-frame clones only and misses some. Seen here are over 150,000 clones, around nine tenths observed once, and the top ten hold roughly 0.98%. The sequencing here drew on peripheral blood, taken 28 days after the second AZD1222 dose. These TCRs come from an adult who received the AZD1222 COVID-19 vaccine.

The chain links TRBV7-2 to TRBJ2-7; TRBD1 matches 7 bases. The CDR3 covers 13 residues. The V gene end was trimmed by 8 bases and the J gene end by 2 bases; junction bases not matched to a gene: 6. Germline assignment: CDR1 SGHTA and CDR2 FQGNSA. CDR3: CASSRDRPYEQYF. For the CDR3, the DNA is TGTGCCAGCTCCCGGGACAGACCCTACGAGCAGTACTTC. Complete variable domain (other parts from reference TRBV7-2 and TRBJ2-7): GAGVSQSPSNKVTEKGKDVELRCDPISGHTALYWYRQSLGQGLEFLIYFQGNSAPDKSGLPSDRFSAERTGGSVSTLTIQRTQQEDSAVYLCASSRDRPYEQYFGPGTRLTVT.

The chain links TRBV2 to TRBJ2-7; D not certain. This CDR3 is 11 amino acids long. In germline, CDR1 is SNHLY, CDR2 FYNNEI. V was clipped by 7 bases and J by 6 bases, with 10 bases between them. CDR3: CASTENSEQYF. For the CDR3, the DNA is TGTGCCAGCACAGAAAACAGCGAGCAGTACTTC.

The table lists this clone with a count of one. V usage is TRBV11-3 and J usage is TRBJ2-3, with D maybe TRBD1 (6 bases). Germline V gene data show CDR1 as SGHNT and CDR2 as YENEEA. Trimming removed 6 bases from V and 4 bases from J, with 14 bases in between. The CDR3 sequence is 14 residues long. CDR3 coding DNA: TGTGCCAGCAGTTGGGGGCCGGGGTCAGATACGCAGTATTTT. Protein product: CASSWGPGSDTQYF.

The chain employs TRBV5-1 and TRBJ2-1; D is ambiguous. The CDR3 has 13 residues. V shed 0 bases and J shed 6 bases, with 7 bases lying between them. Germline assignment: CDR1 SGHRS and CDR2 YFSETQ. The CDR3 DNA reads TGCGCCAGCAGCTTGGGCCAGGTCAATGAGCAGTTCTTC. Translated, it gives CASSLGQVNEQFF.

This rearrangement joins TRBV9 to TRBJ2-2, with D perhaps matching TRBD1 (7 bases). CDR1 SGDLS and CDR2 YYNGEE come from the germline V gene. Trimming shortened V by 10 bases and J by 6 bases, and 19 bases separated the two germline ends. The length of the CDR3 is 14 residues. Here the CDR3 reads CAPTRQGGSGELFF. In DNA form, the CDR3 reads TGTGCCCCCACACGGCAGGGGGGATCCGGGGAGCTGTTTTTT.

This clone was seen more than once but under ten times. The chain uses TRBV4-3 and TRBJ2-2; 10 nucleotides align to TRBD2. J was trimmed by 3 bases and V by 0 bases; bases with no gene match: 13. There are 20 residues in the CDR3. CDR1 and CDR2 (germline): LGHNA, YSLEER. CDR3 sequence (DNA): TGCGCCAGCAGCCAAGATTTACAGCCCAGCGGGGGGGCGGACACCGGGGAGCTGTTTTTT. This sequence encodes CASSQDLQPSGGADTGELFF.

This chain links TRBV6-6 with TRBJ2-7; D perhaps matches TRBD1 (6 bases). V dropped 3 bases and J dropped 4 bases, with 16 bases sitting between them. The CDR3 is made up of 15 amino acids. From germline, CDR1 is MNHNY and CDR2 SVGAGI (reference sequence). The CDR3 sequence: CASSYLSGTTYEQYF. The CDR3 DNA reads as TGTGCCAGCAGTTATTTATCTGGGACAACTTACGAGCAGTACTTC.

This chain links TRBV13 with TRBJ2-2; tentatively, D is TRBD1 or TRBD2 (6 bases each). This CDR3 region has 18 residues. V lost 2 bases, J lost 2 bases, and 18 bases lay in between. The germline CDR1 and CDR2 sequences are PRHDT and FYEKMQ (reference sequence). The CDR3 loop is CASSLFRGDTGNTGELFF. The CDR3 DNA is TGTGCCAGCAGCTTATTTAGGGGGGACACCGGTAACACCGGGGAGCTGTTTTTT.

The rearrangement links TRBV7-8 to TRBJ2-1; D possibly matches TRBD1 or TRBD2 (7 bases each). The length of the CDR3 is 15 residues. Germline V gene sequence: CDR1 SGHVS, CDR2 FQNEAQ. Trimming cost V 5 bases and J 8 bases, with 19 bases left between them. CDR3 protein: CASSLPGGGWDEQFF. CDR3 DNA sequence: TGTGCCAGCAGCCTTCCAGGGGGGGGTTGGGATGAGCAGTTCTTC. Full variable domain (missing parts from reference TRBV7-8 and TRBJ2-1): GAGVSQSPRYKVAKRGQDVALRCDPISGHVSLFWYQQALGQGPEFLTYFQNEAQLDKSGLPSDRFFAERPEGSVSTLKIQRTQQEDSAVYLCASSLPGGGWDEQFFGPGTRLTVL.

The chain uses TRBV6-5 and TRBJ1-1, with D perhaps matching TRBD1 (5 bases). Germline CDR1 MNHEY, CDR2 SVGAGI. The CDR3 contains 16 residues. Deletions cut 2 bases from V and 0 bases from J, with 13 bases between. The CDR3 loop is CASSYADSLMNTEAFF. In DNA form, the CDR3 reads TGTGCCAGCAGTTACGCCGACAGTCTGATGAACACTGAAGCTTTCTTT.

This clone has only a few counts. This chain uses TRBV4-3 with TRBJ1-2; weak D call: TRBD1 (5 bases). This CDR3 has 15 amino acids. In germline, CDR1 is LGHNA, CDR2 YSLEER. V was trimmed by 1 base and J by 0 bases, leaving 9 bases between them. CDR3 coding DNA: TGCGCCAGCAGCCAAGGGCAGGGAGCTAACTATGGCTACACCTTC. Amino acid sequence: CASSQGQGANYGYTF.

The rearrangement joins TRBV25-1 to TRBJ1-6; D gene unclear. The CDR3 covers 15 residues. Between the trimmed V and J ends, which lost 5 bases and 10 bases, there was a span of 18 bases. The V gene's germline CDR1 is MGHDK and CDR2 SYGVNS. CDR3: CASSQGGGTGSPLHF. As DNA, the CDR3 is TGTGCCAGCAGTCAAGGCGGTGGAACGGGGTCACCCCTCCACTTT.

The chain carries TRBV19 and TRBJ2-3; D is ambiguous. The V end was cut by 5 bases, the J end by 6 bases, with 9 bases between. The germline V gene has CDR1 LNHDA and CDR2 SQIVND (reference sequence). The CDR3 consists of 12 residues. CDR3 protein: CASSPQRDTQYF. The CDR3 DNA sequence: TGTGCCAGTAGTCCCCAACGGGATACGCAGTATTTT. The full variable domain, with the rest looked up from reference TRBV19 and TRBJ2-3, is DGGITQSPKYLFRKEGQNVTLSCEQNLNHDAMYWYRQDPGQGLRLIYYSQIVNDFQKGDIAEGYSVSREKKESFPLTVTSAQKNPTAFYLCASSPQRDTQYFGPGTRLTVL.

The chain links TRBV19 to TRBJ1-1; D gene uncertain. The CDR3 loop spans 15 amino acids. V was trimmed by 7 bases and J by 1 base, leaving 16 bases between them. Germline values: CDR1 LNHDA, CDR2 SQIVND (reference sequence). CDR3: CASTADGWGNTEAFF. DNA of the CDR3: TGTGCCAGTACCGCGGATGGCTGGGGGAACACTGAAGCTTTCTTT.

The genes are TRBV25-1 and TRBJ2-7; D is unresolved. Trimming pared 6 bases from V and 11 bases from J, leaving 11 bases between. CDR3 length: 10 amino acids. The germline gives CDR1 MGHDK, CDR2 SYGVNS. This CDR3 reads CASRTRRKYF. In nucleotides, the CDR3 is TGTGCCAGCAGAACCCGGCGAAAGTACTTC.

In nucleotides, the CDR3 is TGTGCCATCAGTGCGACCGGGGGTAATGAGCAGTTCTTC. It yields the protein CAISATGGNEQFF. The chain has TRBV10-3 and TRBJ2-1; TRBD2 is a possible D gene (6 bases). The CDR3 extends over 13 amino acids. Deletions cut 4 bases from V and 7 bases from J, with 11 bases between. Germline V lookup: CDR1 ENHRY, CDR2 SYGVKD.

The rearrangement links TRBV10-1 to TRBJ2-7; 8 bases align to TRBD1. Germline trimming cut 2 bases from V and 12 bases from J; bases unmatched to any gene: 6. Germline V gene data show CDR1 as WNHNN and CDR2 as SYGVQD (reference sequence). This CDR3 has 12 residues. For the CDR3, the DNA is TGCGCCAGCAGTGAGGCTGGACAGGGAAGGTACTTC. The encoded protein is CASSEAGQGRYF.

The genes are TRBV3-1 (or the pseudogene TRBV3-2) and TRBJ1-2; D is unresolved. V was clipped by 2 bases and J by 4 bases, with 5 bases between them. CDR1 and CDR2 (germline): LGHDT, YNNKEL (reference sequence). The CDR3 has 12 residues. This CDR3 is CASSQQTYGYTF. Here the CDR3 DNA reads TGTGCCAGCAGCCAACAGACCTATGGCTACACCTTC.

This clone was counted only a few times. V is TRBV7-9 and J is TRBJ1-2; 9 nucleotides match TRBD1. In germline, CDR1 is SEHNR, CDR2 FQNEAQ (reference sequence). The CDR3 runs 18 residues. With 4 bases clipped from V and 4 bases from J, the junction kept 16 bases outside the gene matches. In DNA, the CDR3 is TGTGCCAGCAGCTCCACCCGTATTGCACAGGGGGCGACCTATGGCTACACCTTC. Protein product: CASSSTRIAQGATYGYTF. The whole variable domain, remainder taken from reference TRBV7-9 and TRBJ1-2, is DTGVSQNPRHKITKRGQNVTFRCDPISEHNRLYWYRQTLGQGPEFLTYFQNEAQLEKSRLLSDRFSAERPKGSFSTLEIQRTEQGDSAMYLCASSSTRIAQGATYGYTFGSGTRLTVV.